The rows below give T cell receptor beta chains drawn from one sample of a study of T-cell memory formation after mild COVID-19. TCRdb re-derived calls from the 5' RACE reads in MiXCR, one entry per CDR3 protein. Here the sample spans some 350,000 distinct CDR3 sequences, 13% being singletons. The sample comprised PBMCs or a T cell subset sorted from them (not recorded which). These receptors originate from a man between 18 and 29 years old who had mild COVID-19 (a few samples of this study predate the infection). Cell type and time point are not known. Each CDR3 is given with its conserved first and last residue. D genes are given only for firm matches. Where a row states a size, it is once, few, many or the class of an expanded clone; other rows omit it.

CDR3,DNA,V,size,D,length,J
CASSPGQGAIREQFF,TGTGCCAGCAGCCCAGGACAGGGGGCAATTCGTGAGCAGTTCTTC,TRBV14,.,TRBD1,15,TRBJ2-1
CASSFANQPATYEQYF,TGTGCCAGCAGCTTCGCAAATCAACCGGCCACCTACGAGCAGTACTTC,TRBV7-2,few,.,16,TRBJ2-7
CSAREGLAGGYNEQFF,TGCAGTGCTAGGGAAGGGCTAGCGGGGGGCTACAATGAGCAGTTCTTC,TRBV20-1,few,TRBD2,16,TRBJ2-1
CSAKTSVQETQYF,TGCAGTGCCAAGACTAGCGTACAAGAGACCCAGTACTTC,TRBV20-1,few,TRBD2,13,TRBJ2-5
CSAPPGGDGYNEQFF,TGCAGTGCGCCTCCCGGGGGCGATGGCTACAATGAGCAGTTCTTC,TRBV20-1,.,.,15,TRBJ2-1
CASTGQGDQETQYF,TGTGCCAGCACCGGACAGGGGGATCAAGAGACCCAGTACTTC,TRBV6-8,many,TRBD1,14,TRBJ2-5
CASSRGLAGYQETQYF,TGCGCCAGCAGCCGCGGACTAGCGGGGTACCAAGAGACCCAGTACTTC,TRBV4-1,many,TRBD2,16,TRBJ2-5
CASSLSYPDTFQETQYF,TGTGCCAGCAGTTTATCATACCCCGACACCTTCCAAGAGACCCAGTACTTC,TRBV27,.,.,17,TRBJ2-5
CASTRDLTPNSPLHF,TGCGCCAGCACCCGGGACCTCACGCCTAATTCACCCCTCCACTTT,TRBV5-1,once,.,15,TRBJ1-6
CASSLSSGSSYNEQFF,TGCGCCAGCAGCCTCAGTAGCGGGAGCTCCTACAATGAGCAGTTCTTC,TRBV5-1,few,TRBD2,16,TRBJ2-1
CASRGQGAGETQYF,TGTGCCAGTAGGGGGCAGGGCGCCGGGGAGACCCAGTACTTC,TRBV7-2,many,TRBD1,14,TRBJ2-5
CASSSGGFVGELFF,TGTGCCAGCAGTTCAGGGGGATTCGTCGGGGAGCTGTTTTTT,TRBV13,few,TRBD1,14,TRBJ2-2